This T cell receptor (beta chain) was observed in a study of metastatic and nonmetastatic thyroid tumors. At the level of the study: Blood and tumor or nodule tissue repertoires from malignant and benign thyroid patients were compared. Study results and caveats: It was reportedly found that TCR beta diversity was significantly higher in malignant thyroid tumors than in benign nodules, a difference seen in both blood and tumor samples.

With respect to this clone: Its antigen remains unidentified.

Every patient was untreated before thyroid surgery. TCRdb reassembled clones from the PCR reads with MiXCR. The top ten clones hold about 16% of a sample with 30,000 to 35,000 clones, around 33% of them seen once. The germline V and J ends were trimmed by 3 bases and 0 bases, with 17 bases remaining between them. The CDR3 runs 17 residues. Germline CDR1 is SGHRS and CDR2 is YFSETQ. The sequence was obtained from a female donor with papillary thyroid cancer or a benign thyroid nodule (not recorded which). Some clones in this sample may be carry-over from other donors' samples. The V gene is TRBV5-1, the J gene TRBJ2-3, with D maybe TRBD2 (7 bases). Sequenced: tumor tissue. The CDR3 region is CASSSFPRGASTDTQYF. The CDR3 nucleotides are TGCGCCAGCAGCTCTTTCCCCCGGGGGGCAAGCACAGATACGCAGTATTTT.